The 3 T cell receptor beta chains below were found in one sample sequenced in a study of OX40 agonist ivuxolimab in advanced cancers. Some clones are missing from TCRdb's copy, which holds only in-frame ones; the method was immunoSEQ multiplex PCR. Among more than 45,000 clones listed, approximately 90% were seen once. The starting material was CD4+ or CD8+ T cells sorted from blood, obtained in a trial of the OX40 agonist ivuxolimab. Receptors were obtained from an adult with an advanced solid tumor such as melanoma, head and neck, liver or kidney cancer.

This sequence joins TRBV4-3 and TRBJ2-7; TRBD2 matches 7 bases. Losses at the gene ends were 2 bases for V and 4 bases for J; bases not matched to a gene: 11. CDR3 length: 16 residues. Germline lookup yields CDR1 LGHNA and CDR2 YSLEER. CDR3 amino acids: CASSQLARGVVYEQYF. DNA for the CDR3: TGCGCCAGCAGCCAACTTGCACGGGGGGTAGTGTACGAGCAGTACTTC.

The chain has TRBV6-6 and TRBJ2-7; D call uncertain. This CDR3 has 14 amino acids. Trimming removed 4 bases from V and 0 bases from J, with 10 bases in between. Germline V CDR1 and CDR2: MNHNY, SVGAGI (reference sequence). The CDR3 spells CASSSPDDSYEQYF. The CDR3 region has the DNA TGTGCCAGCAGTTCCCCGGACGACTCCTACGAGCAGTACTTC.

This chain joins TRBV6-5 and TRBJ1-4; D gene uncertain. The germline V gene has CDR1 MNHEY and CDR2 SVGAGI. The CDR3 has 14 residues. The ends were cut back, 6 bases at V and 8 bases at J, with 16 bases in the middle. Here the CDR3 reads CASSLGWSKEKLFF. The DNA for the CDR3 is TGTGCCAGCAGCCTCGGTTGGTCCAAAGAAAAACTGTTTTTT.